This T cell receptor (beta chain) emerged from a study of shared clonotypes between healthy human individuals. CDR1 and CDR2 from the germline V gene are SNHLY and FYNNEI. Trimming removed 4 bases at V and 3 bases at J, with 12 bases between. The CDR3 contains 14 residues. It was CD45RO-negative cells, positively selected for CCR7, that made up naive CD8 cells, with terminally differentiated effector memory CD45RA+ cells excluded. The authors distributed each subset's genomic DNA evenly over several immunoSEQ plates. Using immunoSEQ multiplex PCR, the repertoire was profiled, and TCRdb retains in-frame clones only, with some absent. This sample has about 590,000 clones, with roughly 96% found just once.

Sequencing used naive CD8+ T cells sorted from blood. This clonotype was sampled from a woman aged 25-40 years in good health. The chain uses TRBV2 and TRBJ1-1, with a possible D match to TRBD1 (5 bases). The DNA of the CDR3 is TGTGCCAGCAGTGCGGGGCTGTGGGACACTGAAGCTTTCTTT. Protein product: CASSAGLWDTEAFF.